This T cell receptor beta chain was profiled in a study of cytomegalovirus exposure and HLA in healthy donors. When sampled, the donors appeared nominally healthy, though they likely had unrecorded immune exposures. The germline V gene has CDR1 SGHAT and CDR2 FQNNGV. This CDR3 is built from 12 residues. V was clipped by 6 bases and J by 4 bases, with 9 bases between them. The PCR contained 60 Vbeta and 13 Jbeta primers. Sequencing was performed with immunoSEQ multiplex PCR; in TCRdb, only in-frame clones are kept and a portion is missing. This sample carries 85,000 to 100,000 clones, about three quarters of them seen once, and the ten largest clones take more than 6%.

The receptor was isolated from a man aged 35 to 55 in good health and CMV-seropositive. This chain links TRBV11-2 with TRBJ1-1; D is unclear. Sequenced material: PBMCs. The CDR3 DNA reads as TGTGCCAGCAGTCCCTTCCCCACTGAAGCTTTCTTT. It specifies CASSPFPTEAFF.